The text below deals with one T cell receptor beta chain. Its antigen remains undetermined. No base-level quality is on record; no much larger clone is a single base apart. Total RNA and DNA were co-extracted without cell sorting from roughly 20-30 mg of bulk tissue using the AllPrep DNA/RNA mini kit. Between late 2015 and March 2016, 4 or 5 patients in China with histopathologically diagnosed primary liver carcinoma had their tumors surgically resected. At the time of sampling, the patients were treatment-naive and had chronic HBV infection. Five spatially separated regions were sampled per tumor: superior, inferior, left-lateral and right-lateral poles, plus the tumor centre. According to histology, viable tumor cells made up more than 90% of every tumor sample. Fresh tumor and adjacent tissue pieces were bisected, with one half stored in RNAlater at -80 degrees C and the other half sent for histology.

Starting from approximately 500 ng total RNA, TCRbeta-specific cDNA was produced by reverse transcription with a constant-region primer and ProtoScript II reverse transcriptase. Three nested multiplex PCR rounds, following a slightly modified ARM-PCR procedure, were used to build the TCRbeta libraries. A final 25-cycle PCR with Deep VentR polymerase added sample barcodes and Illumina adapters. Amplicons of 200-500 bp were gel-purified with a QIAquick gel extraction kit before sequencing. An Illumina HiSeq 2500 was used to sequence the TCRbeta amplicons, generating 250-bp paired-end reads. As for the authors' bioinformatics: Reads were quality-trimmed with Trimmomatic v0.33, and paired reads were merged with FLASH v1.2.11 to recover full CDR3 sequences. V, D and J germline segments were assigned to the rearranged TCRbeta sequences by MiGEC v1.2.1b. Clonotype statistics, along with Shannon-Wiener diversity indices, were calculated using VDJtools v1.0.0. To reduce sampling bias, subsequent analyses other than the diversity analysis used only the 250 most abundant clonotypes in each sample. The raw public data were reprocessed by TCRdb itself: fastp quality trimming at Q25, MiXCR clonotype calling, in-frame beta chains only. Identical CDR3 proteins give one entry, which carries the most common genes and DNA. The V and J calls were determined by TCRdb, not by the authors. The sample data list approximately 99,000 distinct CDR3 sequences, and more than 60% of these were observed just once. The ten largest make up approximately 10% of the sample.

This specimen belongs to a study of tumor-infiltrating lymphocytes in primary liver carcinoma (dated by TCRdb to between 2016 and 2019). At the level of the whole study: Of the five patients, three men and two women aged 30 to 69 years, four had hepatocellular carcinoma and one had combined HCC and intrahepatic cholangiocarcinoma. TCRbeta repertoire sequencing, expression microarrays and whole-exome sequencing were combined in the study across five regions of each liver tumor, with adjacent normal tissue and blood also included. Repertoires from technical replicates were highly reproducible, with mean shared-clone rates approximately 0.88 and correlation coefficients above 0.98. Roughly 3.65 to 8 million productive TCRbeta reads were obtained per sample, and no significant difference in read depth was found between tissue types. To link TCRbeta repertoire diversity to the local molecular phenotype, the 20 to 25 tumor region samples were profiled with Agilent mRNA microarrays. A total of roughly 35 specimens from 5 patients, comprising some 25 tumor regions, 5 adjacent noncancerous liver tissues and 5 peripheral blood samples, were covered by TCRbeta repertoire sequencing. The five patients had tumors of stage T1-T3 N0M0, with maximum diameters ranging from roughly 4 to 11 cm. Points the paper makes about the study in general: Because sequencing covered only the TCR beta chain and unpaired alpha chains were not captured, true repertoire diversity is likely underestimated. Only roughly 7-24% of top clones appeared in all five regions of a tumor, which suggests that tumor-infiltrating T cells are spatially heterogeneous. Consistent with antigen-driven expansion, pairs of tumor regions showed higher repertoire overlap (mean around 35%) than either tumor-adjacent pairs (around 17%) or tumor-blood pairs (about 14%). Bulk unsorted samples precluded comparing CD4+ and CD8+ T cell repertoires. A significantly larger repertoire fraction was made up by the top 250 clones in tumors than in blood (p = 0.039). Only a few patients were included in the study, and the authors note that the findings should be validated in a larger study.

The TCR was taken from a woman aged 55-75 years with primary liver carcinoma and hepatitis B virus infection. Sample: liver tumor tissue from sampling region 5. Read against the paper, the sample's cell subset or site label means: tumor region T5, tumor centre.

The CDR3 here reads CVGSEAFEGYEQYF. The nucleotide sequence reads TGTGTCGGCAGTGAAGCCTTCGAGGGGTACGAGCAGTACTTC. Recombination linked TRBV6-1 to TRBJ2-7; the D gene is possibly TRBD1 or TRBD2, with 5 bases matching each. Looking up the germline V gene yields CDR1 MNHNS and CDR2 SASEGT. From the cysteine through the phenylalanine, the CDR3 covers 14 amino acids. The sequence is cut down to CDR3 DNA, 42 bases in frame from base 1.